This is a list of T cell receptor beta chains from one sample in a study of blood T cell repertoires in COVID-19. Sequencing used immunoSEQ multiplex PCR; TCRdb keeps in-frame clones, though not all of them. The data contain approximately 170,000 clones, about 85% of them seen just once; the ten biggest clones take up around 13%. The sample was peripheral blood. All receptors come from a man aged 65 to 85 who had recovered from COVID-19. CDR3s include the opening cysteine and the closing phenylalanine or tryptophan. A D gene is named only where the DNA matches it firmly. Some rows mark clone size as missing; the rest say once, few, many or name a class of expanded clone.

CASSSWDRANTEAFF,TGTGCCAGCAGCTCCTGGGACAGGGCGAACACTGAAGCTTTCTTT,NA,TRBD1,TRBV9,TRBJ1-1
CASSITGSGYTF,TGTGCCAGTAGTATAACAGGGTCTGGCTACACCTTC,NA,NA,TRBV19,TRBJ1-2
CASTWGQGRGEQYF,TGTGCCTCCACCTGGGGACAGGGACGCGGGGAGCAGTACTTC,few,TRBD1,TRBV30,TRBJ2-7
CASSPRVAPETQYF,TGCGCCAGCAGCCCTAGAGTAGCGCCAGAGACCCAGTACTTC,few,NA,TRBV5-1,TRBJ2-5
CASSLEGGSYQETQYF,TGCGCCAGCAGCTTGGAAGGCGGGAGCTACCAAGAGACCCAGTACTTC,NA,TRBD2,TRBV5-1,TRBJ2-5
CASSHTSPRSPLHF,TGTGCCAGCAGCCACACCTCTCCCAGATCACCCCTCCACTTT,NA,NA,TRBV6-5,TRBJ1-6
CATRTGSSYEQYF,TGTGCCACTCGGACAGGTAGCTCCTACGAGCAGTACTTC,NA,TRBD1,TRBV15,TRBJ2-7
CASSLAERGEQFF,TGCGCCAGCAGCTTGGCAGAGAGAGGTGAGCAGTTCTTC,once,NA,TRBV5-1,TRBJ2-1
CASSLKLGEGTDTQYF,TGTGCCAGCAGTTTAAAGTTAGGGGAAGGCACAGATACGCAGTATTTT,NA,NA,TRBV27,TRBJ2-3
CSVTTGTSDGTQYF,TGCAGCGTGACAACCGGGACTAGCGACGGGACCCAGTACTTC,NA,TRBD2,TRBV29-1,TRBJ2-5
CASSEPTGVKNIQYF,TGCGCCAGCAGCGAACCGACAGGGGTTAAAAACATTCAGTACTTC,few,TRBD1,TRBV5-1,TRBJ2-4
CASSSGQATEAFF,TGTGCCAGCAGCTCAGGACAGGCCACTGAAGCTTTCTTT,NA,TRBD1,TRBV7-2,TRBJ1-1
CASSELRSSYNEQFF,TGTGCCAGCAGTGAATTGAGGAGCTCCTACAATGAGCAGTTCTTC,NA,NA,TRBV6-1,TRBJ2-1
CATQVSGTSYEQYF,TGTGCCACCCAGGTTTCTGGCACCTCCTACGAGCAGTACTTC,NA,NA,TRBV7-9,TRBJ2-7
CSASWPPNTGELFF,TGCAGTGCTAGTTGGCCCCCGAACACCGGGGAGCTGTTTTTT,NA,NA,TRBV20-1,TRBJ2-2
CASSQQTTGPQETQYF,TGCGCCAGCAGCCAACAAACAACAGGGCCCCAAGAGACCCAGTACTTC,NA,NA,TRBV5-1,TRBJ2-5
CASSYSKEGRSPLHF,TGTGCCAGCAGTTACTCGAAGGAGGGCAGATCACCCCTCCACTTT,NA,NA,TRBV6-5,TRBJ1-6
CASSPDAGVGNTIYF,TGTGCCAGCAGTCCGGACGCAGGGGTCGGAAACACCATATATTTT,NA,NA,TRBV28,TRBJ1-3
CASMGPVGELFF,TGTGCCAGCATGGGGCCGGTCGGGGAGCTGTTTTTT,NA,NA,TRBV7-9,TRBJ2-2
CASSPGQGVSQPQHF,TGTGCCAGCAGCCCCGGACAGGGGGTGAGTCAGCCCCAGCATTTT,NA,TRBD1,TRBV9,TRBJ1-5
CASSLRQGVVNEQFF,TGTGCCAGCAGTTTAAGACAGGGAGTCGTGAATGAGCAGTTCTTC,NA,TRBD1,TRBV27,TRBJ2-1
CASSLGAGESYEQYF,TGCGCCAGCAGCTTGGGGGCAGGGGAATCCTACGAGCAGTACTTC,NA,NA,TRBV5-1,TRBJ2-7
CASSETGVADTQYF,TGTGCCAGCAGTGAAACGGGAGTGGCGGATACGCAGTATTTT,NA,NA,TRBV6-1,TRBJ2-3
CASSQRGGTGGNEQFF,TGTGCCAGCAGCCAAAGAGGGGGGACAGGGGGAAATGAGCAGTTCTTC,NA,TRBD1,TRBV3-1/TRBV3-2,TRBJ2-1
CASSQAGYSPLHF,TGTGCCAGCAGCCAGGCGGGTTACTCACCCCTCCACTTT,NA,NA,TRBV5-4,TRBJ1-6
CAISELGGQNTEAFF,TGTGCCATCAGTGAGTTGGGGGGTCAGAACACTGAAGCTTTCTTT,NA,NA,TRBV10-3,TRBJ1-1
CASRPREAGELFF,TGTGCCAGCAGGCCCCGCGAAGCCGGGGAGCTGTTTTTT,NA,NA,TRBV12-3/TRBV12-4,TRBJ2-2